This entry concerns a single T cell receptor beta chain. The data were taken from a study of shared clonotypes between healthy human individuals. Repertoires were generated with immunoSEQ multiplex PCR, while TCRdb's copy carries only in-frame clones and drops some. Found here are hundreds of thousands of clones, about 97% of them singletons; the top ten hold about 0.057%. Germline V CDR1 and CDR2: SGHDT, YYEEEE. V lost 4 bases and J lost 5; bases outside the gene matches: 6. The CDR3 sequence is 16 residues long. Sequences were obtained from naive CD4+ T cells sorted from blood. The subset here: CD45RA+ positively selected. This clonotype was sampled from a woman in her twenties or thirties in good health. The chain couples TRBV5-6 to TRBJ2-1, with 13 nucleotides matching TRBD2. The CDR3 DNA reads TGTGCCAGCAGCACGGGCGGGACTAGCGGGAACAATGAGCAGTTCTTC. Amino acid sequence: CASSTGGTSGNNEQFF. The whole variable domain, filled in from reference TRBV5-6 and TRBJ2-1, reads DAGVTQSPTHLIKTRGQQVTLRCSPKSGHDTVSWYQQALGQGPQFIFQYYEEEERQRGNFPDRFSGHQFPNYSSELNVNALLLGDSALYLCASSTGGTSGNNEQFFGPGTRLTVL.